The source of this T cell receptor (beta chain) is a study of T cells in Graves' hyperthyroidism and ophthalmopathy. Amplified regions were TCR beta CDR3 sequences from RNA transcripts. The HTBI set primed first-round TCR CDR3 RT-PCR. TCRdb ran MiXCR on the multiplex PCR reads and lists one entry per CDR3 protein. The sample has about 420,000 distinct CDR3 sequences, roughly an eighth seen once. This clonotype was detected only a few times. What was sequenced was blood. This TCR came from a woman aged 18-29 years with Graves' hyperthyroidism.

This CDR3 reads CASSKQGQLYEQYF. DNA for the CDR3: TGTGCCAGTAGCAAACAGGGTCAACTCTACGAGCAGTACTTC. The chain uses TRBV7-2 and TRBJ2-7; D may be TRBD1 (6 bases). CDR3 size: 14 residues. The germline gives CDR1 SGHTA, CDR2 FQGNSA. Trimming removed 9 bases from V and 3 bases from J, with 18 bases in between.